These 32 T cell receptor beta chains were sequenced from one sample in a study of response to subunit inactivated influenza vaccine. MiXCR, run by TCRdb on the RT-PCR reads, gives a single entry per CDR3 protein. The sample comprises about 540,000 distinct CDR3 sequences, about 15% of which are singletons, and around 10% rests with the top ten. The sequencing here drew on PBMCs from blood, taken 11 to 12 days after vaccination. Receptors originate from a man aged 45-65 years who received an inactivated influenza vaccine.

The table lists this clonotype with many counts. The CDR3 loop reads CSARGSRNNSPLHF. DNA of the CDR3: TGCAGTGCTAGAGGGTCGCGGAATAATTCACCCCTCCACTTT. The genes are TRBV20-1 and TRBJ1-6; D uncertain. From germline, CDR1 is DFQATT and CDR2 SNEGSKA (reference sequence). Between the trimmed V and J ends, which lost 1 base and 5 bases, there was a span of 9 bases. CDR3 length: 14 amino acids.

This chain uses TRBV19 with TRBJ2-1; 12 bases line up with TRBD2. The trim removed 2 bases at V and 0 bases at J, leaving 8 bases unmatched. Germline lookup yields CDR1 LNHDA and CDR2 SQIVND (reference sequence). The CDR3 loop spans 19 amino acids. CDR3: CASSIKPSGGGFSYNEQFF. CDR3 DNA sequence: TGTGCCAGTAGTATAAAGCCTAGCGGGGGGGGGTTCTCCTACAATGAGCAGTTCTTC.

This clonotype was counted a few times. The CDR3 bases are TGCAGTGCTAGAGTGGGGGCAAGAGGGTCCTACGAGCAGTACTTC. Encoded protein: CSARVGARGSYEQYF. V usage is TRBV20-1 and J usage is TRBJ2-7; perhaps TRBD1 as D (6 bases). Trimming removed 1 base from V and 1 base from J, with 14 bases in between. Germline assignment: CDR1 DFQATT and CDR2 SNEGSKA (reference sequence). The CDR3 extends over 15 amino acids.

The V call is TRBV29-1, the J call TRBJ2-2, with a tentative D call TRBD2 (6 bases). Germline V gene data show CDR1 as SQVTM and CDR2 as ANQGSEA. V was shortened by 4 bases and J by 5 bases, with 11 bases between the two germline ends. This CDR3 region has 13 residues. The CDR3 coding sequence is TGCAGCGTTGCTAAGCGGGTAACCGGGGAGCTGTTTTTT. Translating gives CSVAKRVTGELFF.

This clonotype was picked up a small number of times. J is TRBJ2-3 and V is TRBV20-1; 8 bases agree with TRBD2. Germline assignment: CDR1 DFQATT and CDR2 SNEGSKA (reference sequence). With V trimmed by 7 bases and J by 0 bases, 12 bases remained unmatched. The CDR3 length is 16 residues. As DNA, the CDR3 is TGCAGTGGGGCCTTAGCGGGAACCATTAGCACAGATACGCAGTATTTT. Protein product: CSGALAGTISTDTQYF.

This clonotype was counted between two and nine times. The chain couples TRBV10-3 to TRBJ2-1, with 8 nucleotides matching TRBD1. Germline CDR1 reads ENHRY; CDR2 reads SYGVKD. CDR3 length equals 17 residues. J was trimmed by 4 bases and V by 6 bases; bases with no gene match: 14. The CDR3 region is CAISPKTGVNVYNEQFF. DNA for the CDR3: TGTGCCATCAGCCCCAAGACAGGGGTGAATGTTTACAATGAGCAGTTCTTC.

This chain joins TRBV7-9 and TRBJ2-2; D call uncertain. This CDR3 is 14 amino acids long. Trimming took off 4 bases at V and 5 bases at J, with 11 bases between the two ends. Germline V gene lookup returns CDR1 SEHNR and CDR2 FQNEAQ (reference sequence). For the CDR3, the DNA is TGTGCCAGCAGCTCCCAGGATTTAACCGGGGAGCTGTTTTTT. The encoded protein is CASSSQDLTGELFF.

V and J are TRBV28 and TRBJ2-2; D remains ambiguous. CDR3 length: 15 residues. Germline V lookup: CDR1 MDHEN, CDR2 SYDVKM. The V end was cut by 5 bases, the J end by 2 bases, with 12 bases between. The CDR3 coding sequence is TGTGCCAGCAGTCCCCTCAACATAAACACCGGGGAGCTGTTTTTT. It specifies CASSPLNINTGELFF.

The chain uses TRBV28 and TRBJ2-2; D not certain. The ends were cut back, 3 bases at V and 0 bases at J, with 11 bases in the middle. In germline, CDR1 is MDHEN, CDR2 SYDVKM. There are 16 residues in the CDR3. The DNA for the CDR3 is TGTGCCAGCAGTTTTTTGGAAAACCCGAACACCGGGGAGCTGTTTTTT. This sequence encodes CASSFLENPNTGELFF.

This clonotype showed up many times. The DNA of the CDR3 is TGTGCCAGCAGCTTAGCGTGGCAGGCGTCCTACGAGCAGTACTTC. Its translation is CASSLAWQASYEQYF. The chain joins TRBV7-2 to TRBJ2-7; unclear D gene. The CDR3 spans 15 residues. V lost 0 bases to trimming and J lost 1 base, with 10 bases between them. The germline CDR1 and CDR2 sequences are SGHTA and FQGNSA.

This clonotype has more than one count but fewer than ten. This chain joins TRBV6-2 or TRBV6-3 and TRBJ2-3; D may correspond to TRBD1 or TRBD2 (5 bases each). V lost 2 bases, J lost 6 bases, and 15 bases lay in between. The germline CDR1 and CDR2 sequences are MNHEY and SVGEGT. CDR3 length equals 15 residues. For the CDR3, the DNA is TGTGCCAGCAGTTACGGATCGGGGACGTCGGATACGCAGTATTTT. Protein product: CASSYGSGTSDTQYF.

Only a few counts were recorded for this clonotype. CDR3 in amino acids: CASSPRPRASSTNEKLFF. The CDR3 DNA reads TGCGCCAGCAGCCCCCGCCCGAGAGCCAGCTCGACTAATGAAAAACTGTTTTTT. The V and J genes are TRBV4-1 and TRBJ1-4; unclear D gene. The CDR3 has 18 amino acids. V was cut by 4 bases and J by 2 bases, with 20 bases left in between. Germline lookup yields CDR1 MGHRA and CDR2 YSYEKL.

This clonotype was seen a few times. The rearrangement joins TRBV7-2 to TRBJ2-1; 10 nucleotides line up with TRBD2. J was trimmed by 4 bases and V by 2 bases; bases with no gene match: 5. The CDR3 length is 16 residues. CDR1 and CDR2 (germline): SGHTA, FQGNSA. The CDR3 DNA reads as TGTGCCAGCAGCTTATCCGGGACTAGCGCTTACAATGAGCAGTTCTTC. Encoded protein: CASSLSGTSAYNEQFF.

This clonotype was observed at least ten times. V usage is TRBV4-2 and J usage is TRBJ2-1; tentatively, D is TRBD1 (5 bases). CDR1 is LGHNA and CDR2 is YNFKEQ in the germline V gene. This CDR3 spans 17 amino acids. Trimming removed 5 bases from V and 6 bases from J, with 23 bases in between. The CDR3 nucleotides read TGTGCCAGCAGCGCAATACCACAGGCCCCGGATTCCAATGAGCAGTTCTTC. Translation gives CASSAIPQAPDSNEQFF.

In its sample, this clonotype was seen a few times. The rearrangement uses TRBV30 and TRBJ2-7, with TRBD1 as a possible D gene (6 bases). The V end was cut by 4 bases, the J end by 6 bases, with 19 bases between. CDR1 and CDR2 (germline): GTSNPN, SVGIG (reference sequence). CDR3 length: 14 residues. This CDR3 reads CAWKLTGTLAEQYF. The CDR3 DNA sequence: TGTGCCTGGAAATTGACAGGAACTTTAGCCGAGCAGTACTTC.

The chain has TRBV4-2 and TRBJ1-1; 9 bases fit TRBD1. The CDR3 has 16 amino acids. Trimming cost V 6 bases and J 2 bases; bases outside gene matches: 10. CDR1 is LGHNA and CDR2 is YNFKEQ in the germline V gene. CDR3 bases: TGTGCCAGCAGACCTAACCCGGGACAGGGAAACACTGAAGCTTTCTTT. This sequence encodes CASRPNPGQGNTEAFF.

The chain links TRBV5-1 to TRBJ2-2; a weak D match, TRBD2 (5 bases). Per the germline V gene, CDR1 is SGHRS and CDR2 is YFSETQ. The CDR3 is made up of 14 amino acids. Trimming left V 0 bases short and J 4 bases short, with 7 bases between. DNA of the CDR3: TGCGCCAGCAGCTTGGACCTAGCCACCGGGGAGCTGTTTTTT. This gives the protein CASSLDLATGELFF.

The chain recombines TRBV7-2 with TRBJ2-1; D gene ambiguous. Deletions cut 10 bases from V and 6 bases from J, with 19 bases between. The CDR3 sequence is 14 residues long. CDR1 is SGHTA and CDR2 is FQGNSA in the germline V gene. CDR3 coding DNA: TGTGCCAACTATGTTGGCGGAATATCCAATGAGCAGTTCTTC. Its translation: CANYVGGISNEQFF.

This clonotype came up many times. The chain employs TRBV4-2 and TRBJ2-5; D is uncertain. Trimming removed 3 bases at V and 1 base at J, with 6 bases between. This CDR3 has 13 amino acids. The germline CDR1 and CDR2 sequences are LGHNA and YNFKEQ. CDR3 sequence: CASSQNSQETQYF. CDR3 bases: TGTGCCAGCAGCCAGAACAGCCAAGAGACCCAGTACTTC.

The chain links TRBV5-5 to TRBJ2-5; D is perhaps TRBD2 (5 bases). This CDR3 contains 13 residues. CDR1 SGHKS and CDR2 YYEKEE come from the germline V gene (reference sequence). The germline V and J ends were trimmed by 3 bases and 7 bases, with 13 bases remaining between them. Here the CDR3 DNA reads TGTGCCAGCAGCTCAGTAGCCGAGGGGACCCAGTACTTC. Translation: CASSSVAEGTQYF.

There are a few counts of this clonotype. The genes are TRBV11-3 and TRBJ2-1; D perhaps matches TRBD1 (5 bases). Germline V gene sequence: CDR1 SGHNT, CDR2 YENEEA. Trimming removed 0 bases at V and 9 bases at J, with 6 bases between. The length of the CDR3 is 12 residues. In DNA, the CDR3 is TGTGCCAGCAGCTTAGACCAGGGTGAGCAGTTCTTC. Its protein is CASSLDQGEQFF.

The rearrangement uses TRBV12-3 or TRBV12-4 and TRBJ1-6; the D is unclear. The V and J ends lost 7 bases and 7 bases respectively, with 8 bases between them. This CDR3 has 12 residues. Here the CDR3 DNA reads TGTGCCAGCATGTACCAAAATTCACCCCTCCACTTT. Encoded protein: CASMYQNSPLHF.

V gene TRBV4-3 combines with J gene TRBJ1-6; TRBD1 is a possible D gene (5 bases). There are 17 residues in the CDR3. With 0 bases removed from V and 0 bases from J, the gap between germline ends came to 9 bases. Germline CDR1 LGHNA, CDR2 YSLEER. The CDR3 loop is CASSQEWGSSYNSPLHF. The CDR3 nucleotides are TGCGCCAGCAGCCAAGAATGGGGGAGCTCCTATAATTCACCCCTCCACTTT.

In its sample, this clonotype was seen many times. V gene TRBV12-3 or TRBV12-4 combines with J gene TRBJ1-1; 8 bases line up with TRBD1. J was trimmed by 3 bases and V by 3 bases; bases with no gene match: 0. This CDR3 is 13 amino acids long. DNA for the CDR3: TGTGCCAGCAGTTTGACAGGGGACACTGAAGCTTTCTTT. Its translation: CASSLTGDTEAFF.

This clonotype has just a few counts. V usage is TRBV15 and J usage is TRBJ2-1, with no clear D. Germline V lookup: CDR1 LNHNV, CDR2 YYDKDF (reference sequence). The CDR3 is 13 residues long. V was clipped by 0 bases and J by 8 bases, with 8 bases between them. CDR3 amino acids: CATSREAPHEQFF. The CDR3 coding sequence is TGTGCCACCAGCAGAGAAGCCCCCCATGAGCAGTTCTTC.

The V and J genes are TRBV7-6 and TRBJ2-2; 9 bases fit TRBD1. CDR1 and CDR2 (germline): SGHVS, FNYEAQ. There are 23 residues in the CDR3. The V segment lost 0 bases and the J segment 5 bases; nucleotides outside the gene matches: 25. The CDR3 sequence is CASSLAVTGGPRRLGGPTGELFF. DNA of the CDR3: TGTGCCAGCAGCTTAGCTGTAACAGGGGGCCCTCGCCGACTAGGGGGTCCGACCGGGGAGCTGTTTTTT.

This clonotype has only a few counts. The chain joins TRBV20-1 to TRBJ2-3; 14 nucleotides match TRBD2. Germline V gene sequence: CDR1 DFQATT, CDR2 SNEGSKA (reference sequence). The CDR3 consists of 17 residues. V was clipped by 3 bases and J by 6 bases; unmatched bases: 11. This chain's CDR3 is CSARGPGLAGVLDTQYF. CDR3 in DNA: TGCAGTGCTAGGGGACCGGGACTAGCGGGAGTCTTGGATACGCAGTATTTT.

The chain joins TRBV13 to TRBJ2-3; D remains unclear. CDR1 PRHDT and CDR2 FYEKMQ come from the germline V gene (reference sequence). With 5 bases removed from V and 0 bases from J, the gap between germline ends came to 9 bases. The CDR3 loop spans 14 amino acids. The CDR3 here is CASSHTASTDTQYF. CDR3 DNA sequence: TGTGCCAGCAGCCACACCGCTAGCACAGATACGCAGTATTTT.

This CDR3 is CASSPGLAGLRNEQFF. The CDR3, as DNA: TGTGCCAGCAGCCCGGGACTAGCGGGGCTTAGGAATGAGCAGTTCTTC. The chain couples TRBV6-2 or TRBV6-3 to TRBJ2-1; 13 nucleotides align to TRBD2. This CDR3 contains 16 residues. V shed 6 bases, J shed 7 bases, and the junction held 9 bases outside the gene matches. CDR1 and CDR2 from the germline V gene are MNHEY and SVGEGT.

This clonotype was detected only a few times. The V call is TRBV11-2, the J call TRBJ2-1, with TRBD1 matching 10 bases. CDR1 is SGHAT and CDR2 is FQNNGV in the germline V gene. The CDR3 covers 18 residues. The V and J ends lost 2 bases and 9 bases, in that order; junction bases with no gene match: 16. The CDR3: CASSLLKIPGQGMSEQFF. CDR3 nucleotides: TGTGCCAGCAGCTTACTCAAAATTCCGGGACAGGGGATGAGTGAGCAGTTCTTC. The full variable domain, completed using reference TRBV11-2 and TRBJ2-1, is EAGVAQSPRYKIIEKRQSVAFWCNPISGHATLYWYQQILGQGPKLLIQFQNNGVVDDSQLPKDRFSAERLKGVDSTLKIQPAKLEDSAVYLCASSLLKIPGQGMSEQFFGPGTRLTVL.

A few counts support this clonotype. J is TRBJ1-1 and V is TRBV7-2; D ambiguous. The CDR3 totals 17 residues. The germline gives CDR1 SGHTA, CDR2 FQGNSA. The V end lost 0 bases, the J end lost 4 bases, and 18 bases lay between the germline ends. The CDR3 sequence is CASSLAGGSKRGTEAFF. CDR3 nucleotides: TGTGCCAGCAGCTTAGCTGGCGGATCGAAGCGGGGCACTGAAGCTTTCTTT.

This clonotype has a handful of counts. This chain connects TRBV11-2 to TRBJ2-7; the D is unclear. Trimming removed 3 bases from V and 3 bases from J, with 6 bases in between. This CDR3 has 12 residues. CDR1 is SGHAT, CDR2 FQNNGV, per germline. Here the CDR3 reads CASSFMYYEQYF. The CDR3 DNA sequence: TGTGCCAGCAGCTTCATGTACTACGAGCAGTACTTC. The variable domain in full, with the rest retrieved from reference TRBV11-2 and TRBJ2-7, is EAGVAQSPRYKIIEKRQSVAFWCNPISGHATLYWYQQILGQGPKLLIQFQNNGVVDDSQLPKDRFSAERLKGVDSTLKIQPAKLEDSAVYLCASSFMYYEQYFGPGTRLTVT.